One and the same sample provided the 2 T cell receptor beta chains below, sequenced in a study of CD8 T cells in ankylosing spondylitis. MiXCR was run by TCRdb on the 5' RACE reads, yielding one entry per CDR3 protein. Among approximately 220,000 distinct CDR3 sequences listed, roughly 25% were seen once. Sequencing input: blood, either unsorted or a sorted T cell fraction (not recorded which). The receptors stem from a male donor with ankylosing spondylitis or in good health (not recorded which).

The J gene is TRBJ2-7, the V gene TRBV7-6; 9 bases are shared with TRBD2. Germline assignment: CDR1 SGHVS and CDR2 FNYEAQ. After removal of 2 bases from V and 6 bases from J, the junction contained 11 bases not matched to a gene. This CDR3 spans 16 amino acids. CDR3 sequence: CASSLKGSGRIIEQYF. In DNA form, the CDR3 reads TGTGCCAGCAGCTTAAAAGGTAGCGGGAGAATCATCGAGCAGTACTTC.

The chain links TRBV20-1 to TRBJ1-1, with D perhaps matching TRBD1 (5 bases). The CDR3 runs to 14 residues. V dropped 7 bases and J dropped 4 bases, with 19 bases sitting between them. Germline V gene data show CDR1 as DFQATT and CDR2 as SNEGSKA (reference sequence). CDR3 sequence: CSVKAGQGSTEAFF. The DNA of the CDR3 is TGCAGTGTCAAAGCCGGGCAGGGCAGCACTGAAGCTTTCTTT.